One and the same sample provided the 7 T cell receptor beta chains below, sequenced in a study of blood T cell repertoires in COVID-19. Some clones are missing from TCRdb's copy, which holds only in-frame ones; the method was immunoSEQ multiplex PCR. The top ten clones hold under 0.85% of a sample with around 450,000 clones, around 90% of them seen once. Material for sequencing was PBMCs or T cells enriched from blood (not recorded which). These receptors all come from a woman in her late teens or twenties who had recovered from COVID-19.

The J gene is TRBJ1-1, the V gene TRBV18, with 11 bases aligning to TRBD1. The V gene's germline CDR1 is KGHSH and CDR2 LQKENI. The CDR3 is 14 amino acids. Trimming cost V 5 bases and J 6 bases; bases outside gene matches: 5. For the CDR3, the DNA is TGTGCCAGCTCAACCGGGACAGGGGGATCTGAAGCTTTCTTT. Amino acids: CASSTGTGGSEAFF.

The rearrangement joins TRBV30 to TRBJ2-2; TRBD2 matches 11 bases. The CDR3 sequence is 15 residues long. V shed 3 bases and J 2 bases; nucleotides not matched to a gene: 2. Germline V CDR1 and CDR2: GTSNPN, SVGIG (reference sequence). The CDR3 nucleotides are TGTGCCTGGAGGCTAGCGGGGGGCAACACCGGGGAGCTGTTTTTT. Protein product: CAWRLAGGNTGELFF.

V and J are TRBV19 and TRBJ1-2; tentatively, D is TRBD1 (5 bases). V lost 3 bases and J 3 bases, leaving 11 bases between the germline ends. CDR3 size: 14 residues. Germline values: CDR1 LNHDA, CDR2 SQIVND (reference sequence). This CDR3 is CASSMEGFDYGYTF. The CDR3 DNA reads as TGTGCCAGTAGTATGGAGGGGTTCGACTATGGCTACACCTTC.

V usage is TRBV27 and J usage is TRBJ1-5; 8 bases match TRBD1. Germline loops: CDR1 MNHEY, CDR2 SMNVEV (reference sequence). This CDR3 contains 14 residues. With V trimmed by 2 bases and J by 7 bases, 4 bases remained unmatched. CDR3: CASSLQGARQPQHF. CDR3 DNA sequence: TGTGCCAGCAGTTTACAGGGGGCGCGGCAGCCCCAGCATTTT.

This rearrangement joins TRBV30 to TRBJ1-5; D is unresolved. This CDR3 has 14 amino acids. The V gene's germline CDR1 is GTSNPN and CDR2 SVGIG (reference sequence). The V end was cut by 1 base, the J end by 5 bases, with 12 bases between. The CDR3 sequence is CAWSAGRLHQPQHF. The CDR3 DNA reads TGTGCCTGGAGTGCCGGGAGGTTGCATCAGCCCCAGCATTTT.

The CDR3 nucleotides are TGTGCCTGGAGTGAAAGCGGGGGGAAGGCTAGCACAGATACGCAGTATTTT. The encoded protein is CAWSESGGKASTDTQYF. The V and J genes are TRBV30 and TRBJ2-3, with TRBD2 matching 9 bases. The V gene end was trimmed by 1 base and the J gene end by 0 bases; junction bases not matched to a gene: 8. The germline CDR1 and CDR2 sequences are GTSNPN and SVGIG (reference sequence). The CDR3 consists of 17 residues. Using reference TRBV30 and TRBJ2-3 for the parts outside the CDR3, the full variable domain is SQTIHQWPATLVQPVGSPLSLECTVEGTSNPNLYWYRQAAGRGLQLLFYSVGIGQISSEVPQNLSASRPQDRQFILSSKKLLLSDSGFYLCAWSESGGKASTDTQYFGPGTRLTVL.

The CDR3 spells CASSSYRDGNYGYTF. The CDR3, as DNA: TGTGCCAGCAGCTCGTACAGGGACGGTAACTATGGCTACACCTTC. This chain connects TRBV7-6 to TRBJ1-2; tentative D call: TRBD1 (6 bases). Germline CDR1 reads SGHVS; CDR2 reads FNYEAQ. Trimming shortened V by 4 bases and J by 1 base, and 13 bases separated the two germline ends. This CDR3 spans 15 amino acids.